This TCR beta chain was retrieved from a study of OX40 agonist ivuxolimab in advanced cancers. The CDR3 sequence is 19 residues long. Drawing of blood for sampling happened at baseline, at cycle 4 day 1, and at cycle 7 day 1. The method was immunoSEQ multiplex PCR; TCRdb's version includes in-frame clones alone and lacks a portion of them. The sample holds 95,000 to 150,000 clones; around 91% are singletons and the top ten take around 0.55%. This chain links TRBV21-1 with TRBJ2-3; TRBD2 reflects the table's D call only, with no check against the DNA. TRBV21-1 is flagged as a pseudogene. This specimen was CD4+ or CD8+ T cells sorted from blood, taken in a trial of the OX40 agonist ivuxolimab. The TCR was taken from an adult with an advanced solid tumor such as melanoma, head and neck, liver or kidney cancer. For the CDR3, the DNA is TGTGCCAGCAGCAAAGTAGGACTAGCGGGGGGGTATAGCACAGATACGCAGTATTTT. Its translation: CASSKVGLAGGYSTDTQYF.